This T cell receptor beta chain was observed in a study of spatial heterogeneity in lung cancer. The CDR3 totals 15 residues. The germline V gene encodes CDR1 SGHAT and CDR2 FQDESV (reference sequence). V lost 6 bases, J lost 0 bases, and 15 bases lay in between. Indicated time point: sample taken at primary tumor resection. On each TCR cDNA molecule, a unique molecular identifier was present. TCRdb re-called the 5' RACE reads through MiXCR, storing one row per CDR3 protein. The table includes about 39,000 distinct CDR3 sequences, under 4% detected once. The sample holds many counts of this clonotype. The chain carries TRBV11-1 and TRBJ2-7; unclear D gene. The sample consisted of normal lung tissue next to the tumor, taken at surgery. The sequence came from a male donor with early-stage non-small cell lung cancer. The CDR3 region is CASRVSALSSYEQYF. CDR3 nucleotides: TGTGCCAGCAGGGTGAGTGCACTGAGCTCCTACGAGCAGTACTTC.